These T cell receptor beta chains were read from a single sample in a study of early T cells in non-severe SARS-CoV-2 infection. Each CDR3 protein gets one entry after TCRdb re-called the 5' RACE reads with MiXCR. This sample has 75,000 or so distinct CDR3 sequences; about 10% occur once, and the top ten carry 4.5% to 7%. The sample was whole blood, taken at baseline. Receptors were obtained from an adult who was a healthcare worker with PCR-confirmed SARS-CoV-2 infection or an uninfected control (not recorded which). Each CDR3 is given with its conserved first and last residue. The D gene is left open where the match is weak. For some rows the clone size is stated as once, few or many, or as a class when expanded; others skip it.

clone_size,d_call,v_call,j_call,cdr3_aa,cdr3_nt
many,-,TRBV29-1,TRBJ2-1,CSVGPGNYNEQFF,TGCAGCGTTGGCCCCGGGAACTACAATGAGCAGTTCTTC
-,TRBD2,TRBV29-1,TRBJ2-5,CSVEGAGEETQYF,TGCAGCGTTGAAGGAGCGGGGGAAGAGACCCAGTACTTC
-,-,TRBV29-1,TRBJ1-4,CSVGTIREKLFF,TGCAGCGTTGGGACAATCCGAGAAAAACTGTTTTTT
many,-,TRBV18,TRBJ1-1,CASSSTGPNTEVFF,TGTGCCAGCTCATCCACAGGGCCGAACACTGAAGTTTTCTTT
-,-,TRBV3-1,TRBJ2-4,CASSQVSLSRAKNIQYF,TGTGCCAGCAGCCAAGTATCGCTGTCCAGAGCCAAAAACATTCAGTACTTC
few,-,TRBV12-3/TRBV12-4,TRBJ1-1,CASRETDQNTEAFF,TGTGCCAGCAGGGAGACAGACCAGAACACTGAAGCTTTCTTT
many,-,TRBV29-1,TRBJ2-1,CSVVRDSGGGEQFF,TGCAGCGTTGTCCGGGACAGCGGAGGGGGTGAGCAGTTCTTC
many,-,TRBV7-9,TRBJ1-4,CASSEWGDEKLFF,TGTGCCAGCAGCGAGTGGGGGGATGAAAAACTGTTTTTT
many,-,TRBV5-6,TRBJ2-1,CASSLGQGTYNEQFF,TGTGCCAGCAGCTTGGGTCAGGGGACCTACAATGAGCAGTTCTTC
-,TRBD1,TRBV5-1,TRBJ2-1,CASSPTGRTGVDEQFF,TGCGCCAGCAGCCCAACCGGTAGGACAGGGGTCGATGAGCAGTTCTTC
many,-,TRBV9,TRBJ2-5,CASSVHAWETQYF,TGTGCCAGCAGCGTACACGCATGGGAGACCCAGTACTTC
few,TRBD1,TRBV10-3,TRBJ1-3,CATGTGAGNTIYF,TGTGCCACGGGGACAGGGGCTGGAAACACCATATATTTT
many,-,TRBV6-2/TRBV6-3,TRBJ1-1,CASSSGTAMNTEAFF,TGTGCCAGCAGTTCCGGGACGGCGATGAACACTGAAGCTTTCTTT
few,TRBD1,TRBV10-2,TRBJ1-3,CASSESRQGFGNTIYF,TGCGCCAGCAGTGAGTCGAGACAGGGGTTCGGAAACACCATATATTTT
-,-,TRBV4-1,TRBJ2-3,CASSDNTDTQYF,TGCGCCAGCTCGGACAACACAGATACGCAGTATTTT
-,-,TRBV3-1,TRBJ2-1,CASSRESGAYNEQFF,TGTGCCAGCAGTCGGGAGAGCGGAGCTTACAATGAGCAGTTCTTC
-,-,TRBV3-1,TRBJ1-2,CASSQVGGFYGYTF,TGTGCCAGCAGCCAAGTGGGTGGATTCTATGGCTACACCTTC
few,-,TRBV12-3/TRBV12-4,TRBJ2-7,CASRLDAAYEQYF,TGTGCCAGCAGACTCGACGCCGCCTACGAGCAGTACTTC
many,-,TRBV6-6,TRBJ1-3,CASSYNRDSGNTIYF,TGTGCCAGCAGTTACAACAGGGACTCTGGAAACACCATATATTTT
-,-,TRBV4-1,TRBJ2-7,CASSQMGGYDNEQYF,TGCGCCAGCAGCCAGATGGGGGGTTACGACAACGAGCAGTACTTC
many,-,TRBV25-1,TRBJ1-2,CASSELGQNYGYTF,TGTGCCAGCAGTGAATTAGGTCAGAACTATGGCTACACCTTC
-,-,TRBV7-9,TRBJ2-1,CASTRQSSYNEQFF,TGTGCCAGCACCAGACAGAGCTCCTACAATGAGCAGTTCTTC
many,-,TRBV7-2,TRBJ1-2,CASSLVSGNLNYGYTF,TGTGCCAGCAGCTTAGTATCTGGCAACTTAAACTATGGCTACACCTTC
many,-,TRBV20-1,TRBJ2-3,CSAPKRPRDTQYF,TGCAGTGCACCAAAGCGGCCCCGCGATACGCAGTATTTT
many,-,TRBV29-1,TRBJ2-4,CSVASGANIQYF,TGCAGCGTTGCTTCAGGGGCGAACATTCAGTACTTC
-,TRBD1,TRBV4-1,TRBJ2-7,CASSHPRTTGGPTGPSYEQYF,TGCGCCAGCAGCCACCCGCGGACGACAGGGGGGCCCACAGGTCCCTCCTACGAGCAGTACTTC
few,-,TRBV18,TRBJ1-2,CASSPEGGHAGYTF,TGTGCCAGCTCACCGGAGGGAGGTCATGCCGGCTACACCTTC
-,TRBD2,TRBV10-2,TRBJ2-3,CPSISRTSGSTDTQYF,TGCCCCAGCATTTCAAGGACTAGCGGGAGCACAGATACGCAGTATTTT
few,-,TRBV6-5,TRBJ2-2,CASRHGGADTGELFF,TGTGCCAGCAGACACGGGGGCGCGGACACCGGGGAGCTGTTTTTT
many,-,TRBV25-1,TRBJ2-7,CASSVRGLEQYF,TGTGCCAGCAGTGTCCGGGGTCTCGAGCAGTACTTC
-,TRBD1,TRBV3-1,TRBJ1-6,CARGQVVYNSPLHF,TGTGCCAGGGGACAGGTCGTCTATAATTCACCCCTCCACTTT
many,TRBD1,TRBV5-4,TRBJ2-7,CASSLYQGAYEQYF,TGTGCCAGCAGCTTGTACCAGGGGGCCTACGAGCAGTACTTC
many,TRBD2,TRBV11-3,TRBJ2-1,CASSRITSGRPNEQFF,TGTGCCAGCAGCCGGATTACTAGCGGGAGACCCAATGAGCAGTTCTTC
-,-,TRBV29-1,TRBJ2-7,CSVAFLVPYEQYF,TGCAGCGTTGCGTTTCTAGTTCCCTACGAGCAGTACTTC
few,-,TRBV4-2,TRBJ2-7,CASSQAPGSGYEQYF,TGTGCCAGCAGCCAAGCCCCAGGGTCGGGCTACGAGCAGTACTTC
-,-,TRBV7-9,TRBJ1-1,CASRSTGGAEAFF,TGTGCCAGCAGGTCAACAGGTGGCGCTGAAGCTTTCTTT
many,-,TRBV7-3,TRBJ2-3,CASSQGSHTDTQYF,TGTGCCAGCAGCCAAGGTTCCCACACAGATACGCAGTATTTT
many,TRBD1,TRBV3-1,TRBJ2-1,CASSQGDRGPYNEQFF,TGTGCCAGCAGCCAAGGAGACAGGGGGCCCTACAATGAGCAGTTCTTC
few,TRBD2,TRBV7-2,TRBJ2-3,CASSLRSLASGSTDTQYF,TGTGCCAGCAGCTTACGAAGTTTGGCTAGCGGTAGCACAGATACGCAGTATTTT
-,-,TRBV24-1,TRBJ1-5,CATSAEGLSNQPQHF,TGTGCCACCAGTGCGGAGGGCCTTAGCAATCAGCCCCAGCATTTT
-,-,TRBV4-1,TRBJ2-5,CASSQDRERAQYF,TGCGCCAGCAGCCAAGACAGGGAGCGGGCCCAGTACTTC
few,-,TRBV2,TRBJ2-7,CASSPGTGPAYEQYF,TGTGCCAGCAGCCCCGGGACGGGTCCTGCCTACGAGCAGTACTTC
-,TRBD1,TRBV7-9,TRBJ1-2,CASSLRGPDGYTF,TGTGCCAGCAGTTTGAGGGGGCCGGATGGCTACACCTTC
many,-,TRBV18,TRBJ2-7,CASSIFQGSEQYF,TGTGCCAGCTCTATATTCCAGGGTAGCGAGCAGTACTTC
few,-,TRBV20-1,TRBJ2-2,CSARGLPLAGELFF,TGCAGTGCTAGAGGCCTTCCGCTCGCCGGGGAGCTGTTTTTT
few,TRBD2,TRBV7-9,TRBJ2-3,CASSPPRGGFMTDTQYF,TGTGCCAGCAGCCCACCCCGGGGGGGCTTCATGACAGATACGCAGTATTTT